The rows below give T cell receptor beta chains drawn from one sample of a study of T-cell reconstitution after alpha-beta-depleted transplantation in children. Each CDR3 protein gets one entry after TCRdb re-called the PCR reads with MiXCR. This repertoire shows around 300,000 distinct CDR3 sequences, over 7.5% found once; its top ten account for around 10%. The sample was peripheral blood, taken 360 days after TCRalphabeta/CD19-depleted stem cell transplant. The receptor set was obtained from a female patient between 2 and 15 years old who had a stem cell transplant for Fanconi anemia, so the T cells may come from the graft donor. The CDR3 runs from the conserved cysteine through the conserved F or W. Fields, in order: V gene, D gene, J gene, clone size, CDR3 protein, CDR3 DNA. D genes are given only for firm matches. Clone size is stated in some rows and not others, as once, few, many or a class when expanded.

TRBV5-1	TRBD1	TRBJ1-4	many	CASSLGQEEKLFF	TGCGCCAGCAGCCTCGGACAGGAGGAAAAACTGTTTTTT
TRBV13	TRBD2	TRBJ2-1	many	CASSLFGGTYNEQFF	TGTGCCAGCAGCTTATTCGGGGGGACGTACAATGAGCAGTTCTTC
TRBV28	-	TRBJ2-1	many	CASSGWAYNEQFF	TGTGCCAGCAGTGGTTGGGCTTACAATGAGCAGTTCTTC
TRBV3-1	TRBD1	TRBJ2-1	many	CASSPTGQENPYFNEQFF	TGTGCCAGCAGCCCAACGGGACAGGAAAATCCCTACTTCAATGAGCAGTTCTTC
TRBV7-9	-	TRBJ2-3	few	CASSLSSYLSVDTQYF	TGTGCCAGCAGCTTATCTAGCTACTTATCCGTAGATACGCAGTATTTT
TRBV6-5	-	TRBJ2-3	many	CASSPGTGTDTQYF	TGTGCCAGCAGTCCCGGGACTGGCACAGATACGCAGTATTTT
TRBV3-1	-	TRBJ2-3	few	CASSPDGEDHPPRDTQYF	TGTGCCAGCAGCCCTGATGGGGAGGATCATCCGCCCAGAGATACGCAGTATTTT
TRBV5-1	-	TRBJ1-5	many	CASSLGAGSNQPQHF	TGCGCCAGCAGCTTAGGGGCGGGAAGCAATCAGCCCCAGCATTTT
TRBV6-5	TRBD2	TRBJ2-3	many	CASSYDLAGKDTQYF	TGTGCCAGCAGTTACGATCTAGCGGGGAAAGATACGCAGTATTTT
TRBV12-3/TRBV12-4	-	TRBJ1-2	many	CASGYRDYGYTF	TGTGCCAGCGGATACAGGGACTATGGCTACACCTTC
TRBV20-1	TRBD2	TRBJ2-1	-	CCAHSTQLAGGPHEQFF	TGCTGTGCTCATTCTACTCAACTAGCGGGGGGGCCCCATGAGCAGTTCTTC
TRBV9	TRBD2	TRBJ2-1	once	CASSVAGQRLAGANEQFF	TGTGCCAGCAGCGTAGCGGGACAGAGACTAGCGGGGGCCAATGAGCAGTTCTTC
TRBV9	-	TRBJ2-1	many	CASSPRVATSYNEQFF	TGTGCCAGCAGCCCTAGGGTAGCTACATCATACAATGAGCAGTTCTTC
TRBV19	-	TRBJ2-3	few	CASSWTNTDTQYF	TGTGCCAGTAGCTGGACTAACACAGATACGCAGTATTTT